This is a list of T cell receptor beta chains from one sample in a study of T cells in Graves' hyperthyroidism and ophthalmopathy. In TCRdb, the multiplex PCR reads were re-called with MiXCR into one record per CDR3 protein. Among roughly 710,000 distinct CDR3 sequences, just over 35% were seen once, and the ten largest hold less than 40%. Sequenced material: blood. The receptors were gathered from a woman between 40 and 50 years old with Graves' hyperthyroidism. CDR3s include the opening cysteine and the closing phenylalanine or tryptophan. The D gene is left open where the match is weak. Clone size is given for some rows only: seen once, a few or many times, or a class if the clone is expanded.

v_call d_call clone_size cdr3_aa
TRBV5-1 NA few CASSRAGLRNTEAFF
TRBV4-1 NA few CASSHRDPEFDEQYF
TRBV10-3 NA many CAIRPGSSYEQYF
TRBV12-3/TRBV12-4 TRBD1 NA CASSTGRGPINYGYTF
TRBV28 TRBD1 few CASSPGQFNQPQHF
TRBV10-3 TRBD2 many CAISAGRGGQETQYF
TRBV12-5 NA NA CASGLGTLSQETQYF
TRBV11-2 NA few CASSLGLDEPEAFF
TRBV20-1 NA many CSARKGGTEAFF
TRBV7-8 TRBD1 NA CASSGMTGKINSPLHF
TRBV2 NA many CASSADGYGYTF
TRBV12-3/TRBV12-4 TRBD1 few CASSSGTGGSRYEQYF
TRBV7-9 NA many CASSLNESPLHF
TRBV5-6 TRBD2 NA CASSFKGLAGETGEQYF
TRBV13 NA NA CASRSLWATRNTEAFF
TRBV20-1 NA many CSARGAVDYEKLFF
TRBV19 TRBD1 many CASSLGQGGSGNTIYF
TRBV6-5 TRBD2 few CASSYGGGSAYEQYF
TRBV25-1 NA many CAIRSGAEQYF
TRBV6-1 NA few CASIYGYRSGNTIYF
TRBV7-9 NA NA CASSPPSGEEAFF
TRBV24-1 TRBD1 NA CATRTGGGDTQYF
TRBV5-1 NA NA CASRETDNEKLFF
TRBV7-9 TRBD1 NA CASGVGQDRVKGEQYF
TRBV6-1 NA many CASSVRLTEAFF
TRBV24-1 TRBD1 NA CATRGTGGQETQHF
TRBV7-2 TRBD1 many CASSRQGETQYF
TRBV7-3 NA few CASSQVLSRHPTGELFF
TRBV7-2 NA NA CASSSRVAGDEQYF
TRBV7-8 NA NA CASAEGVGTNEKLFF
TRBV6-5 NA NA CASSYAAGQETQYF
TRBV6-9 NA few CASSFPWTDDYGYTF
TRBV6-6 NA NA CASGMGRGEQYF
TRBV19 NA NA CASSIDPGNTIYF